This TCR beta chain was recorded in a study of blood T cell repertoires in COVID-19. This CDR3 has 16 residues. V trimming: 3 bases; J trimming: 4 bases; junction bases outside the gene matches: 10. The germline V gene encodes CDR1 SGHAT and CDR2 FQNNGV. Authors' processing steps: For nucleated cells, counts were estimated from reference gene primer amplification. The method was immunoSEQ multiplex PCR; TCRdb's version includes in-frame clones alone and lacks a portion of them. From that table come the V and J calls and clone size; the DNA was used to work out D and trimming. The sample shows some 290,000 clones, roughly 90% of them seen only once. Assignment of participants to cohorts was predicated upon participant-reported clinical history.

Sequencing was carried out using PBMCs or T cells enriched from blood (not recorded which). The chain combines TRBV11-2 with TRBJ1-2, with TRBD1 identical over 8 bases. This TCR derives from a woman in her twenties or thirties who had been exposed to COVID-19. The CDR3 nucleotides read TGTGCCAGCAGCTTCGCCGGGACAGGTCTATTCTATGGCTACACCTTC. Residues: CASSFAGTGLFYGYTF.